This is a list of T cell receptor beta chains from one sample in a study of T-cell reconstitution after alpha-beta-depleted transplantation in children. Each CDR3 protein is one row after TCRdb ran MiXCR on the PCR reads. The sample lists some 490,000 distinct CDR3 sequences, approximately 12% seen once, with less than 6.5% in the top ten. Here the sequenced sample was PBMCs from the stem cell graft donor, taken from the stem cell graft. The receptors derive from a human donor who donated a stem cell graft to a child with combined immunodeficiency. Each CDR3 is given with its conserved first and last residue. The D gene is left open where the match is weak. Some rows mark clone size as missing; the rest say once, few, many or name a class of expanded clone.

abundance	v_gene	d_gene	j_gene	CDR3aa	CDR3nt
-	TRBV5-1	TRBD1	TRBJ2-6	CASSLPLTGANSGANVLTF	TGCGCCAGCAGCTTGCCTCTCACAGGGGCTAACTCTGGGGCCAACGTCCTGACTTTC
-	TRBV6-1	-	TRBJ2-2	CASSQTRGAVTGELFF	TGTGCCAGCAGCCAGACAAGGGGGGCCGTTACCGGGGAGCTGTTTTTT
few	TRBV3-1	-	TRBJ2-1	CASSQDTILYNEQFF	TGTGCCAGCAGCCAAGATACTATCCTTTACAATGAGCAGTTCTTC
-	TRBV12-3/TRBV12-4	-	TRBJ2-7	CASRQLTFYEQYF	TGTGCCAGCAGACAGTTGACTTTCTACGAGCAGTACTTC
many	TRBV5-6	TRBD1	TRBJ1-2	CASSLPGTGGIYGYTF	TGTGCCAGCAGCCTTCCCGGGACAGGGGGCATCTATGGCTACACCTTC
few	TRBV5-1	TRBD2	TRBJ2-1	CASSLGLAGGFNEQFF	TGCGCCAGCAGCTTGGGGTTAGCGGGAGGTTTCAATGAGCAGTTCTTC
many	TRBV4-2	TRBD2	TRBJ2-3	CASSQEVGQRGGKATDTQYF	TGTGCCAGCAGCCAAGAAGTTGGCCAGCGGGGGGGCAAGGCGACAGATACGCAGTATTTT
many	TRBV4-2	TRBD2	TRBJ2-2	CASSQDGGAGELFF	TGTGCCAGCAGCCAAGATGGGGGGGCCGGGGAGCTGTTTTTT
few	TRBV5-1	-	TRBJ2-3	CASSTGGPDTQYF	TGCGCCAGCAGCACTGGGGGCCCAGATACGCAGTATTTT
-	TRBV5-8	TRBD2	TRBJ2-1	CASSLPKRDYYNEQFF	TGTGCCAGCAGCTTGCCGAAGCGGGACTACTACAATGAGCAGTTCTTC
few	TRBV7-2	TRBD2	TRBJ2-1	CASSPWAGGSNEQFF	TGTGCCAGCAGCCCGTGGGCGGGGGGCTCCAATGAGCAGTTCTTC
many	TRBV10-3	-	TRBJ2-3	CAVRDLGTGTDTQYF	TGTGCCGTCCGGGACCTAGGGACGGGCACAGATACGCAGTATTTT
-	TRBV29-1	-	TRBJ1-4	CSAQQGSYEKLFF	TGCAGCGCCCAACAGGGAAGTTATGAAAAACTGTTTTTT
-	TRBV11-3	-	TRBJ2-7	CASSSINARDGKTYEQYF	TGTGCCAGCAGCTCCATAAACGCACGGGACGGGAAAACCTACGAGCAGTACTTC
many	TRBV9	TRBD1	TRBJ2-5	CASSVRTGQETQYF	TGTGCCAGCAGCGTTCGGACAGGGCAAGAGACCCAGTACTTC
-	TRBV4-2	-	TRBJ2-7	CASSETGTVSSYEQYF	TGTGCCAGCAGCGAAACCGGGACTGTCAGCTCCTACGAGCAGTACTTC
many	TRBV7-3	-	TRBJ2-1	CASSLPSTNEQFF	TGTGCCAGCAGCCTCCCTTCCACCAATGAGCAGTTCTTC
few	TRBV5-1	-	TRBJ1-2	CASSLDREVYGYTF	TGCGCCAGCAGCTTGGACAGGGAGGTCTATGGCTACACCTTC
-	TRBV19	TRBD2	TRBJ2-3	CASSIGSGGEDTQYF	TGTGCCAGTAGTATCGGATCGGGAGGGGAAGATACGCAGTATTTT
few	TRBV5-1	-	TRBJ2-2	CASKVGADTGELFF	TGCGCCAGCAAGGTGGGGGCCGACACCGGGGAGCTGTTTTTT
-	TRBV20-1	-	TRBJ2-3	CSARLSWEETDTQYF	TGCAGTGCTAGACTCTCTTGGGAGGAAACAGATACGCAGTATTTT
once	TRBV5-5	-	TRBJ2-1	CASSDWGDGNNEQFF	TGTGCCAGCAGCGACTGGGGAGATGGGAACAATGAGCAGTTCTTC
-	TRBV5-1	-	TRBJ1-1	CASSFWVENTEAFF	TGCGCCAGCAGCTTCTGGGTCGAGAACACTGAAGCTTTCTTT
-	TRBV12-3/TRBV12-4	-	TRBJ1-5	CASSPGARPNQPQHF	TGTGCCAGCAGCCCAGGGGCCCGTCCCAATCAGCCCCAGCATTTT
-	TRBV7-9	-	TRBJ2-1	CASSLSWENEQFF	TGTGCCAGCAGCTTAAGTTGGGAAAATGAGCAGTTCTTC
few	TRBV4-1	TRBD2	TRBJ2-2	CASSQPLAGDTGELFF	TGCGCCAGCAGCCAGCCCCTAGCGGGAGACACCGGGGAGCTGTTTTTT
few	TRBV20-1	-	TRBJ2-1	CSAGAFSYNEQFF	TGCAGTGCTGGGGCCTTCTCCTACAATGAGCAGTTCTTC
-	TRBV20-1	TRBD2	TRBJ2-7	CSANPRREGSYEQYF	TGCAGTGCTAACCCCCGACGGGAGGGCTCCTACGAGCAGTACTTC
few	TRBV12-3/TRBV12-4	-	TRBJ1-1	CASSRADTEAFF	TGTGCCAGCAGTAGGGCCGACACTGAAGCTTTCTTT
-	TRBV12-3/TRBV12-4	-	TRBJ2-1	CASSLVLVASEQFF	TGTGCCAGCAGTTTGGTACTAGTTGCATCTGAGCAGTTCTTC
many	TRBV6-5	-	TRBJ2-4	CASSYSSESVSAKNIQYF	TGTGCCAGCAGTTACTCGTCTGAGTCCGTTTCGGCCAAAAACATTCAGTACTTC
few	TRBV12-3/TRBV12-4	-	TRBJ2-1	CASSTEEGEQFF	TGTGCCAGCAGTACGGAGGAGGGGGAGCAGTTCTTC
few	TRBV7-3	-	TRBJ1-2	CASSRGGLEYGYTF	TGTGCCAGCAGCCGTGGGGGGTTGGAATATGGCTACACCTTC
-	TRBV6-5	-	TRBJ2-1	CASSYSRETYNEQFF	TGTGCCAGCAGTTACTCTAGGGAAACCTACAATGAGCAGTTCTTC
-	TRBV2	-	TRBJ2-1	CASRTGAGSSYNEQFF	TGTGCCAGCAGGACCGGGGCGGGGAGCTCCTACAATGAGCAGTTCTTC
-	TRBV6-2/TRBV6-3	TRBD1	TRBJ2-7	CASSRLSDREDPYEQYF	TGTGCCAGCAGCCGACTTTCCGACAGGGAAGATCCCTACGAGCAGTACTTC
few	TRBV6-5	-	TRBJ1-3	CASSRLDGNTIYF	TGTGCCAGCAGTCGTCTGGATGGAAACACCATATATTTT
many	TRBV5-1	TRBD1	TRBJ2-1	CASNPGQGFRNEQFF	TGCGCCAGCAACCCGGGACAGGGGTTTCGGAATGAGCAGTTCTTC
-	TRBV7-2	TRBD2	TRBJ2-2	CASSAGLTNTGELFF	TGTGCCAGCAGCGCGGGACTAACGAACACCGGGGAGCTGTTTTTT
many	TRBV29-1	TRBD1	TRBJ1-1	CSSRRGPVNTEAFF	TGCAGCTCCAGGAGGGGGCCGGTGAACACTGAAGCTTTCTTT
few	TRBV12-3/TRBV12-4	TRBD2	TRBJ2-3	CASSSRTSRSTDTQYF	TGTGCCAGCAGTTCCCGGACTAGCCGGAGCACAGATACGCAGTATTTT
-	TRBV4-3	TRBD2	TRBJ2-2	CASSQEASSGGVGELFF	TGCGCCAGCAGCCAAGAGGCGTCTAGCGGGGGAGTCGGGGAGCTGTTTTTT
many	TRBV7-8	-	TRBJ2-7	CASSQSAWQYF	TGTGCCAGCAGCCAGTCGGCCTGGCAGTACTTC
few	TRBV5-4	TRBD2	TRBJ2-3	CASSSPGGPTDTQYF	TGTGCCAGCAGCTCCCCGGGGGGGCCAACAGATACGCAGTATTTT
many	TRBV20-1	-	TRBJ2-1	CSARGSYGNEQFF	TGCAGTGCTAGGGGGTCATATGGCAATGAGCAGTTCTTC
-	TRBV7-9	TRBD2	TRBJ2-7	CASSATSGGSYEQYF	TGTGCCAGCAGCGCCACTAGCGGAGGCTCCTACGAGCAGTACTTC
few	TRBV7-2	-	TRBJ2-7	CASSPVFGVTSYEQYF	TGTGCCAGCAGCCCTGTCTTCGGGGTTACATCGTACGAGCAGTACTTC
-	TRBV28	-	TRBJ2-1	CASSFPVEYNEQFF	TGTGCCAGCAGTTTCCCGGTGGAATACAATGAGCAGTTCTTC
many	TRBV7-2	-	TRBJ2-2	CASSPVNTGELFF	TGTGCCAGCAGCCCAGTGAACACCGGGGAGCTGTTTTTT
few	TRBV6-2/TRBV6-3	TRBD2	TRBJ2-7	CASTASGMYYEQYF	TGTGCCAGCACAGCTAGCGGGATGTATTACGAGCAGTACTTC
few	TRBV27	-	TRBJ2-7	CASSRTVSRYEQYF	TGTGCCAGCAGCCGAACCGTTAGTCGGTACGAGCAGTACTTC
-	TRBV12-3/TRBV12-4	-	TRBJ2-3	CASSPAGLSTDTQYF	TGTGCCAGCAGTCCTGCGGGGCTTAGCACAGATACGCAGTATTTT
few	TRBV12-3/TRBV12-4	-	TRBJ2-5	CASSSHDEGQETQYF	TGTGCCAGCAGTTCCCACGACGAAGGGCAAGAGACCCAGTACTTC
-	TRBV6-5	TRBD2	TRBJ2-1	CASSYTVAGAYNEQFF	TGTGCCAGCAGTTACACCGTAGCGGGGGCCTACAATGAGCAGTTCTTC
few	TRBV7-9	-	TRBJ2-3	CASSLGDGTNTDTQYF	TGTGCCAGCAGCTTAGGGGACGGGACAAACACAGATACGCAGTATTTT
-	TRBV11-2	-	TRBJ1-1	CASSYRTQNTEAFF	TGTGCCAGCAGCTACCGGACACAGAACACTGAAGCTTTCTTT
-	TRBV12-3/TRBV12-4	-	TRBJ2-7	CASSFFPQGEIYEQYF	TGTGCCAGCAGTTTTTTCCCACAGGGCGAAATTTACGAGCAGTACTTC
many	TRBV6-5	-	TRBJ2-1	CASSSSGVIDEQFF	TGTGCCAGCAGTTCATCCGGGGTTATAGATGAGCAGTTCTTC
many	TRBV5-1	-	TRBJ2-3	CASTPTPDSTDTQYF	TGCGCCAGCACCCCAACCCCGGACAGCACAGATACGCAGTATTTT
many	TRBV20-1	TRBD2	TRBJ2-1	CSARSAGLTYNEQFF	TGCAGTGCTAGGTCAGCGGGGCTAACTTACAATGAGCAGTTCTTC